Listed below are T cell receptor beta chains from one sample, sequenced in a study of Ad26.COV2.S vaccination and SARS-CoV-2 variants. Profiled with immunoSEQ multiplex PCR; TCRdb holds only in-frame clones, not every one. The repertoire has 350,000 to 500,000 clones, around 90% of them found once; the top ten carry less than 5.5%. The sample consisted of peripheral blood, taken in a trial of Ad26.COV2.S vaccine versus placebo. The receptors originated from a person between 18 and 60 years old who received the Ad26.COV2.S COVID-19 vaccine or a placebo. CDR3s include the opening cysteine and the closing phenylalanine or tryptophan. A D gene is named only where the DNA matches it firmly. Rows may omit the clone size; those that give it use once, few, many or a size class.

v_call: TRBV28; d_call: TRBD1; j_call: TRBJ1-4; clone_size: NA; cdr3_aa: CASSPRDRSNEKLFF; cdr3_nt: TGTGCCAGCAGTCCACGGGACAGAAGCAATGAAAAACTGTTTTTT
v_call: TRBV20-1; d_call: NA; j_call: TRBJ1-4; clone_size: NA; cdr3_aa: CSAMKNEKLFF; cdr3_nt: TGCAGTGCCATGAAAAATGAAAAACTGTTTTTT
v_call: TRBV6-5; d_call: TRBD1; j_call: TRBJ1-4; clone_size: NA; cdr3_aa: CASTTTGANEKLFF; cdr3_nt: TGTGCCAGCACAACGACAGGGGCGAATGAAAAACTGTTTTTT
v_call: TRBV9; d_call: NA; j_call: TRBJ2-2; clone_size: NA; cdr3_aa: CASSVGPGELFF; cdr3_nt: TGTGCCAGCAGCGTAGGACCCGGGGAGCTGTTTTTT
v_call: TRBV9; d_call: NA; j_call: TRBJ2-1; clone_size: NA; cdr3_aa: CASSVAGGTYNEQFF; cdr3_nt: TGTGCCAGCAGCGTCGCTGGAGGCACCTACAATGAGCAGTTCTTC
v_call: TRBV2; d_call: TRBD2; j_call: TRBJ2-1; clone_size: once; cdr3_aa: CASERGSRSYNEQFF; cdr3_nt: TGTGCCAGCGAGCGGGGGTCTCGGTCCTACAATGAGCAGTTCTTC
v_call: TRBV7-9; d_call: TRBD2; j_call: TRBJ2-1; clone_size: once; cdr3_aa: CAGGLAGVNEQFF; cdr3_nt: TGTGCCGGAGGGCTAGCGGGAGTGAATGAGCAGTTCTTC
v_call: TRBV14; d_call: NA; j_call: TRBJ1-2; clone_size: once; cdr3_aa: CASSQANYGYTF; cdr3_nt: TGTGCCAGCAGCCAAGCTAACTATGGCTACACCTTC
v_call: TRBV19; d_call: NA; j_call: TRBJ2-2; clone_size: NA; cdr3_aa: CASSLVREKLGELFF; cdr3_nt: TGTGCCAGTAGTTTAGTCCGGGAGAAGCTCGGGGAGCTGTTTTTT
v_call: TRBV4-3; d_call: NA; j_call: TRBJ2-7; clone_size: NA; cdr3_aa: CASSQDTAYEQYF; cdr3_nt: TGCGCCAGCAGCCAAGATACGGCCTACGAGCAGTACTTC
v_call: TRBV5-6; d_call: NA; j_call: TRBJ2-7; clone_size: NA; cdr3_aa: CASSSTGSSYEQYF; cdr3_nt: TGTGCCAGCAGCTCTACAGGGAGCTCCTACGAGCAGTACTTC
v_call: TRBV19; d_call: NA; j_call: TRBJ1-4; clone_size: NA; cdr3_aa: CASRAPGRDEKLFF; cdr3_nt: TGTGCCAGTAGAGCCCCGGGCCGTGATGAAAAACTGTTTTTT
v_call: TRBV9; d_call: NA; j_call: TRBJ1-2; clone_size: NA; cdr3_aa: CASSVGGQSWQGSNYGYTF; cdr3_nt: TGTGCCAGCAGCGTAGGAGGGCAGTCGTGGCAGGGATCAAACTATGGCTACACCTTC
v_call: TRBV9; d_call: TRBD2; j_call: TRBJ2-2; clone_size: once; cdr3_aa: CASSLNPTSGRGTGELFF; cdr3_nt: TGTGCCAGCAGCCTCAACCCTACTAGCGGCAGAGGAACCGGGGAGCTGTTTTTT
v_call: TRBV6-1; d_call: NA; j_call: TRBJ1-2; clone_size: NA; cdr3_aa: CASSEQGRLWYTF; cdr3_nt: TGTGCCAGCAGTGAACAGGGTAGGCTCTGGTACACCTTC
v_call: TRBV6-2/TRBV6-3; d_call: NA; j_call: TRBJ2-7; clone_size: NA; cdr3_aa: CASSRDTIYEQYF; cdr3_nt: TGTGCCAGCAGTCGAGACACCATCTACGAGCAGTACTTC
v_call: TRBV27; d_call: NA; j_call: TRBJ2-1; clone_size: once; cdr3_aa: CASSLAHNNEQFF; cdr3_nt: TGTGCCAGCAGTTTGGCGCATAACAATGAGCAGTTCTTC